This T cell receptor (beta chain) was captured by sequencing in a study of blood T cell repertoires in COVID-19. Study context: The study drew acute and convalescent COVID-19 samples from the United States, Italy and Spain.

This clone has ten or more counts. Data came from immunoSEQ multiplex PCR; TCRdb stores just in-frame clones and leaves some out. The repertoire holds a few hundred thousand clones, with around 75% as singletons. This TCR came from a human donor in a cohort sampled during active COVID-19. The sample consisted of peripheral blood.

The CDR3 loop is CATSAQGFDNQPQHF. DNA for the CDR3: TGTGCCACCAGTGCCCAGGGGTTTGACAATCAGCCCCAGCATTTT. The chain employs TRBV24-1 and TRBJ1-5; D perhaps matches TRBD1 (6 bases). V was trimmed by 5 bases and J by 3 bases, leaving 13 bases between them. Germline CDR1 KGHDR, CDR2 SFDVKD. CDR3 length equals 15 residues.